Listed below are T cell receptor beta chains from one sample, sequenced in a study of Ad26.COV2.S vaccination and SARS-CoV-2 variants. Assay used: immunoSEQ multiplex PCR; TCRdb lists only in-frame clones, some missing. This table has more than 300,000 clones, more than 70% appearing once. This specimen consisted of peripheral blood, obtained in a trial of Ad26.COV2.S vaccine versus placebo. All receptors come from a person aged 18-60 years who received the Ad26.COV2.S COVID-19 vaccine or a placebo. The CDR3 runs from the conserved cysteine through the conserved F or W. Fields, in order: J gene, V gene, clone size, D gene, CDR3 protein, CDR3 DNA. The D gene is left open where the match is weak. Size tells how often a clone was seen (once, few, many) or the class of an expanded clone, and some rows leave it out.

>TRBJ1-1|TRBV7-9|few|TRBD1
CASSPRDRVNTEAFF
TGTGCCAGCAGCCCGAGGGACAGGGTTAACACTGAAGCTTTCTTT
>TRBJ1-5|TRBV15|NA|NA
CATRWEFGSSYQPQHF
TGTGCCACCAGGTGGGAATTTGGCAGCTCTTATCAGCCCCAGCATTTT
>TRBJ2-2|TRBV9|NA|NA
CASSVVGYGAGELFF
TGTGCCAGCAGCGTAGTGGGTTACGGGGCCGGGGAGCTGTTTTTT
>TRBJ2-3|TRBV5-1|NA|TRBD2
CASSSLAGVPDTQYF
TGCGCCAGCAGCTCCTTAGCGGGGGTGCCAGATACGCAGTATTTT
>TRBJ1-2|TRBV11-2|NA|NA
CASRSMRGAEDGYTF
TGTGCCAGCAGATCTATGAGGGGCGCAGAGGATGGCTACACCTTC
>TRBJ1-2|TRBV6-2/TRBV6-3|NA|NA
CASRPSAGGDYGYTF
TGTGCCAGCAGACCTTCGGCCGGAGGCGACTATGGCTACACCTTC
>TRBJ2-2|TRBV6-5|NA|NA
CASSSQGAGELFF
TGTGCCAGCAGTTCACAGGGTGCCGGGGAGCTGTTTTTT
>TRBJ2-1|TRBV3-1/TRBV3-2|few|NA
CASSLRDGKRRYNEQFF
TGTGCCAGCAGCCTACGGGACGGCAAGAGGCGGTACAATGAGCAGTTCTTC
>TRBJ1-5|TRBV27|once|TRBD1
CASSSTGGFQPQHF
TGTGCCAGCAGTTCCACAGGGGGCTTTCAGCCCCAGCATTTT
>TRBJ2-2|TRBV5-1|many|NA
CASSLGQGNTGELFF
TGCGCCAGCAGCTTGGGTCAGGGGAACACCGGGGAGCTGTTTTTT
>TRBJ2-1|TRBV18|few|NA
CASSSEGGSYNEQFF
TGTGCCAGCTCATCAGAAGGGGGCTCCTACAATGAGCAGTTCTTC
>TRBJ2-1|TRBV24-1|NA|NA
CATSNSPYNEQFF
TGTGCCACCAGCAACTCCCCCTACAATGAGCAGTTCTTC
>TRBJ2-1|TRBV5-1|many|TRBD1
CASSSGTGNYNEQFF
TGCGCCAGCAGCTCCGGGACAGGGAACTACAATGAGCAGTTCTTC
>TRBJ1-2|TRBV10-3|once|TRBD1
CAISESIYGNKGAAGYTF
TGTGCCATCAGTGAGTCAATATATGGAAATAAGGGGGCAGCTGGCTACACCTTC
>TRBJ1-4|TRBV7-9|NA|NA
CASSPGGLREKLFF
TGTGCCAGCAGCCCGGGGGGGCTGAGAGAAAAACTGTTTTTT
>TRBJ2-5|TRBV5-1|NA|NA
CASSLTGRSGETQYF
TGCGCCAGCAGCTTGACTGGCAGGTCAGGTGAGACCCAGTACTTC
>TRBJ1-5|TRBV2|NA|NA
CASSLEGIQGNQPQHF
TGTGCCAGCAGTTTGGAAGGTATTCAGGGCAATCAGCCCCAGCATTTT